The 6 T cell receptor beta chains reported below all come from one sample, sequenced in a study of shared clonotypes between healthy human individuals (TCRdb year 2020). Library generation was performed with the immunoSEQ multiplex PCR assay. Held by TCRdb, this immuneACCESS table contains in-frame sequences only and omits some clones. Under half of the omission traces to an unresolved V gene where checked; the cause of the rest is unknown. In this sample the table shows more than 2,000,000 clones, 85% to 95% of which occur a single time. Under 0.15% of the sample lies in the top ten. Sequencing was performed on naive CD4+ T cells sorted from blood. The sample's cell subset or site label, decoded: CD45RA+ positively selected. Every receptor here comes from a man aged 18 to 30 in good health.

Details on this clone: The sample carries other DNA sequences with the same CDR3. CDR3 region: CASSLAAGSYEQYF. In nucleotides, the CDR3 is TGTGCCAGCAGCTTAGCGGCAGGTTCCTACGAGCAGTACTTC. The chain has TRBV11-2 and TRBJ2-7; D not resolved. CDR1 SGHAT and CDR2 FQNNGV come from the germline V gene. The V gene lost 1 base and the J gene lost 1 base, with 8 bases spanning the gap. This CDR3 is built from 14 residues.

J is TRBJ1-5 and V is TRBV18; a possible D gene is TRBD1 (5 bases). The CDR3 totals 15 residues. Trimming removed 6 bases from V and 5 bases from J, with 17 bases in between. Germline V gene sequence: CDR1 KGHSH, CDR2 LQKENI. CDR3 amino acids: CASSPGTAYYQPQHF. CDR3 in DNA: TGTGCCAGCTCCCCCGGGACGGCTTATTATCAGCCCCAGCATTTT.

This chain connects TRBV7-2 to TRBJ1-5; D remains unclear. CDR1 is SGHTA and CDR2 is FQGNSA in the germline V gene. CDR3 length equals 12 residues. V lost 6 bases to trimming and J lost 3 bases, with 6 bases between them. The CDR3 protein is CASRGPNQPQHF. CDR3 bases: TGTGCCAGCAGGGGCCCCAATCAGCCCCAGCATTTT.

The CDR3 here is CASSLVHRGQPQHF. As DNA, the CDR3 is TGTGCCAGCAGCTTAGTTCACAGGGGACAGCCCCAGCATTTT. The rearrangement joins TRBV7-2 to TRBJ1-5, with 7 bases identical to TRBD1. The CDR3 covers 14 residues. From germline, CDR1 is SGHTA and CDR2 FQGNSA. V shed 1 base and J 7 bases; nucleotides not matched to a gene: 4.

V gene TRBV29-1 combines with J gene TRBJ2-5, with D possibly called TRBD1 or TRBD2 (5 bases each). The germline V and J ends were trimmed by 7 bases and 4 bases, with 16 bases remaining between them. Looked up from germline, CDR1 is SQVTM and CDR2 is ANQGSEA. This CDR3 has 13 residues. The CDR3 is CSAAGQRGETQYF. CDR3 DNA sequence: TGCAGCGCCGCGGGCCAAAGGGGAGAGACCCAGTACTTC.

This chain uses TRBV5-3 with TRBJ2-4; D may be TRBD2 (6 bases). Being an ORF, TRBV5-3 has a function that is uncertain. V lost 2 bases and J lost 9, with 24 bases in between. The length of the CDR3 is 17 residues. This CDR3 reads CARSFCSAGNLESIQYF. CDR3 nucleotides: TGTGCCAGAAGCTTCTGTTCGGCGGGGAACCTTGAAAGCATTCAGTACTTC.